A single sample is the source of the 27 T cell receptor beta chains below, sequenced in a study of long-term antiretroviral therapy in people with HIV. It was version v3.0 of the immunoSEQ assay that was run at survey level. Libraries were prepared by immunoSEQ multiplex PCR; TCRdb keeps only in-frame clonotypes and omits some of them. Among some 15,000 clones listed, 78% were seen once. This sample comprised unsorted PBMCs, obtained around 3.2 years after starting antiretroviral therapy. The receptors originated from a woman in her forties with HIV.

The rearrangement joins TRBV6-1 to TRBJ2-3; the match to TRBD1 covers 9 bases. V was pared by 2 bases and J by 1 base, with 7 bases of the junction left unmatched. The germline V gene has CDR1 MNHNS and CDR2 SASEGT. The CDR3 is 17 residues long. In nucleotides, the CDR3 is TGTGCCAGCAGTGAAACCGCCTGGACAGGGGGCACAGATACGCAGTATTTT. This encodes CASSETAWTGGTDTQYF.

The chain couples TRBV18 to TRBJ1-6, with 7 bases fitting TRBD1. Unmatched junction bases numbered 9, after V lost 3 bases and J lost 7 bases. In germline, CDR1 is KGHSH, CDR2 LQKENI. There are 16 residues in the CDR3. CDR3 residues: CASSPSPGQLNSPLHF. The CDR3 DNA reads as TGTGCCAGCTCACCGTCACCGGGACAGCTGAATTCACCCCTCCACTTT.

V usage is TRBV18 and J usage is TRBJ1-3; tentative D call: TRBD1 (5 bases). Looked up from germline, CDR1 is KGHSH and CDR2 is LQKENI. The length of the CDR3 is 17 residues. V was clipped by 2 bases and J by 0 bases, with 14 bases between them. CDR3 protein: CASSPYGTLSSGNTIYF. As DNA, the CDR3 is TGTGCCAGCTCACCATACGGGACGCTTAGCTCTGGAAACACCATATATTTT.

This rearrangement joins TRBV29-1 to TRBJ2-1; 8 bases are a match to TRBD1. The V and J ends lost 4 bases and 7 bases, in that order; junction bases with no gene match: 9. This CDR3 comprises 14 residues. Germline-derived CDR1 and CDR2 are SQVTM and ANQGSEA. CDR3 coding DNA: TGCAGCGTTGTTAGGACAGGGAAGGGGAATGAGCAGTTCTTC. Translating gives CSVVRTGKGNEQFF.

The chain uses TRBV6-9 and TRBJ2-2; D gene ambiguous. V was cut by 4 bases and J by 5 bases, with 8 bases left in between. Germline values: CDR1 MNHGY, CDR2 SVAAGI. This CDR3 is built from 13 residues. The CDR3 is CASSSTETGELFF. The CDR3 DNA is TGTGCCAGCAGTTCTACAGAAACCGGGGAGCTGTTTTTT.

This chain connects TRBV14 to TRBJ2-3, with D perhaps TRBD1 (6 bases). Between the trimmed V and J ends, which lost 6 bases and 1 base, there was a span of 8 bases. Germline CDR1 is SGHDN and CDR2 is FVKESK. CDR3 size: 13 residues. The CDR3 sequence: CASRRTGTDTQYF. In nucleotides, the CDR3 is TGTGCCAGCAGGCGGACAGGCACAGATACGCAGTATTTT.

The chain combines TRBV5-1 with TRBJ1-1, with D unresolved. The V and J ends lost 1 base and 3 bases respectively, with 7 bases between them. CDR1 and CDR2 (germline): SGHRS, YFSETQ. There are 13 residues in the CDR3. The chain's CDR3 is CASSLRGDTEAFF. The CDR3 region has the DNA TGCGCCAGCAGCTTGCGGGGTGACACTGAAGCTTTCTTT.

The J gene is TRBJ2-3, the V gene TRBV5-1; 14 nucleotides line up with TRBD2. This CDR3 is 18 amino acids long. Germline assignment: CDR1 SGHRS and CDR2 YFSETQ. J was trimmed by 3 bases and V by 4 bases; bases with no gene match: 10. The CDR3 region has the DNA TGCGCCAGCAGCCAATTTGGGACTAGCGGGGGTGGTACAGATACGCAGTATTTT. Translating it yields CASSQFGTSGGGTDTQYF.

The chain employs TRBV6-1 and TRBJ1-4; weak D call: TRBD1 (5 bases). The germline V gene has CDR1 MNHNS and CDR2 SASEGT. This CDR3 is built from 13 residues. The V and J ends lost 1 base and 14 bases respectively, with 14 bases between them. Here the CDR3 DNA reads TGTGCCAGCAGTGAAGACCGTGGGGGTTGGCTGTTTTTT. Translating it yields CASSEDRGGWLFF.

This rearrangement joins TRBV6-1 to TRBJ2-3; 10 positions agree with TRBD2. The CDR3 loop spans 17 amino acids. V shed 5 bases and J 5 bases; nucleotides not matched to a gene: 13. Germline V gives CDR1 MNHNS, CDR2 SASEGT. As DNA, the CDR3 is TGTGCCAGCAGTAAAGTAGCGGGGGGCCTGCAGGGAGATACGCAGTATTTT. It encodes CASSKVAGGLQGDTQYF.

The gene calls are TRBV30 and TRBJ2-6, with D perhaps TRBD1 (5 bases). V was clipped by 1 base and J by 2 bases, with 9 bases between them. In germline, CDR1 is GTSNPN, CDR2 SVGIG (reference sequence). CDR3 length equals 15 residues. The CDR3 region is CAWSGQPTGANVLTF. The CDR3 bases are TGTGCCTGGAGTGGACAGCCGACTGGGGCCAACGTCCTGACTTTC.

The chain combines TRBV14 with TRBJ2-7, with TRBD1 identical over 7 bases. Trimming removed 2 bases from V and 5 bases from J; junction bases left unmatched: 12. This CDR3 region has 16 residues. Germline values: CDR1 SGHDN, CDR2 FVKESK. CDR3 region: CASSQLTGTVVDEQYF. The DNA of the CDR3 is TGTGCCAGCAGCCAACTTACCGGGACAGTGGTGGACGAGCAGTACTTC.

This rearrangement joins TRBV6-5 to TRBJ2-1; D gene ambiguous. Per germline, CDR1 MNHEY and CDR2 SVGAGI. The germline V and J ends were trimmed by 0 bases and 6 bases, with 9 bases remaining between them. The CDR3 totals 14 residues. DNA for the CDR3: TGTGCCAGCAGTTACTCGGCCAATACCAATGAGCAGTTCTTC. This sequence encodes CASSYSANTNEQFF.

The J gene is TRBJ1-4, the V gene TRBV5-6; D uncertain. From germline, CDR1 is SGHDT and CDR2 YYEEEE. The CDR3 sequence is 15 residues long. Trimming left V 5 bases short and J 3 bases short, with 14 bases between. CDR3 coding DNA: TGTGCCAGCAGTTGGATCCAGGCGCCTAATGAAAAACTGTTTTTT. Protein: CASSWIQAPNEKLFF.

J is TRBJ2-1 and V is TRBV10-3; TRBD2 might be the D (6 bases). Trimming took 7 bases from V and 6 from J, leaving 19 bases between them. In germline, CDR1 is ENHRY, CDR2 SYGVKD. The CDR3 length is 15 residues. CDR3 sequence: CAINSGGLQGNEQFF. The CDR3 nucleotides read TGTGCCATCAACTCCGGGGGACTGCAAGGCAATGAGCAGTTCTTC.

This chain links TRBV5-1 with TRBJ1-5; maybe TRBD1 (6 bases). Germline CDR1 reads SGHRS; CDR2 reads YFSETQ. There are 16 residues in the CDR3. Trimming removed 0 bases at V and 3 bases at J, with 13 bases between. DNA for the CDR3: TGCGCCAGCAGCTTGGACGGGACAATGAACAATCAGCCCCAGCATTTT. This sequence encodes CASSLDGTMNNQPQHF.

The chain has TRBV27 and TRBJ2-7; 7 bases align to TRBD1. The CDR3 totals 13 residues. Germline values: CDR1 MNHEY, CDR2 SMNVEV (reference sequence). V dropped 3 bases and J dropped 4; count of bases not matched to a gene: 3. The CDR3 DNA is TGTGCCAGCAGTTTGTCCAGGGGGTACGAGCAGTACTTC. Residues: CASSLSRGYEQYF.

The CDR3 DNA follows: TGTGCCAGCAGTGAAACTGGCGCAGGGGCCGTGCGGGGCTACACCTTC. Residues: CASSETGAGAVRGYTF. This rearrangement joins TRBV2 to TRBJ1-2; D possibly corresponds to TRBD1 (6 bases). The length of the CDR3 is 16 residues. V was shortened by 2 bases and J by 8 bases, with 21 bases between the two germline ends. Looked up from germline, CDR1 is SNHLY and CDR2 is FYNNEI.

This chain uses TRBV5-5 with TRBJ1-5; the D gene is possibly TRBD1 (6 bases). Trimming took 2 bases from V and 7 from J, leaving 13 bases between them. CDR1 SGHKS and CDR2 YYEKEE come from the germline V gene (reference sequence). The CDR3 runs 14 residues. The DNA for the CDR3 is TGTGCCAGCAGCTTCGGGGGGCGGGAACAGCCCCAGCATTTT. Translation gives CASSFGGREQPQHF. Complete variable domain (other parts from reference TRBV5-5 and TRBJ1-5): DAGVTQSPTHLIKTRGQQVTLRCSPISGHKSVSWYQQVLGQGPQFIFQYYEKEERGRGNFPDRFSARQFPNYSSELNVNALLLGDSALYLCASSFGGREQPQHFGDGTRLSIL.

By sample fraction, this clone is medium-sized. V gene TRBV2 combines with J gene TRBJ1-1, with 9 bases that match TRBD1. Trimming cost V 6 bases and J 9 bases; bases outside gene matches: 5. CDR1 SNHLY and CDR2 FYNNEI come from the germline V gene. The CDR3 is 12 residues long. CDR3 loop: CASRQGTGKAFF. For the CDR3, the DNA is TGTGCCAGCAGGCAGGGGACAGGGAAAGCTTTCTTT.

This clone was counted once. CDR3 sequence reads: CASSLDSDVYEQFF. CDR3 DNA: TGCGCCAGCAGCTTGGATAGTGACGTTTATGAGCAGTTCTTC. The chain recombines TRBV5-1 with TRBJ2-1, with D unresolved. The V gene lost 0 bases and the J gene lost 8 bases, with 12 bases spanning the gap. The CDR3 spans 14 residues. Germline V gene data show CDR1 as SGHRS and CDR2 as YFSETQ.

Here the CDR3 DNA reads TGTGCCAGCTCACCATCCTCTAGGACAGACTCCTACGAGCAGTACTTC. It specifies CASSPSSRTDSYEQYF. V and J are TRBV18 and TRBJ2-7, with D maybe TRBD1 (6 bases). V was clipped by 2 bases and J by 0 bases, with 14 bases between them. The CDR3 is 16 amino acids. Germline V lookup: CDR1 KGHSH, CDR2 LQKENI.

The rearrangement uses TRBV7-8 and TRBJ2-1; no clear D gene. Germline CDR1 reads SGHVS; CDR2 reads FQNEAQ. This CDR3 has 14 residues. The V gene lost 3 bases and the J gene lost 0 bases, with 6 bases spanning the gap. CDR3 amino acids: CASSLGRSYNEQFF. In DNA form, the CDR3 reads TGTGCCAGCAGCTTGGGCCGCTCCTACAATGAGCAGTTCTTC.

The chain is built from TRBV2 and TRBJ1-5; no clear D gene. The CDR3 extends over 13 amino acids. CDR1 SNHLY and CDR2 FYNNEI come from the germline V gene. The V gene lost 5 bases and the J gene lost 3 bases, with 8 bases spanning the gap. The CDR3, as DNA: TGTGCCAGCAGTCAGCAAGACAATCAGCCCCAGCATTTT. Encoded protein: CASSQQDNQPQHF.

This clone has more than one count but fewer than ten. J is TRBJ2-2 and V is TRBV10-2, with a possible D match to TRBD2 (7 bases). CDR3 length: 17 amino acids. V was shortened by 3 bases and J by 5 bases, with 19 bases between the two germline ends. Germline assignment: CDR1 WSHSY and CDR2 SAAADI. As DNA, the CDR3 is TGCGCCAGCAGTGATTCGAACGGGGGGCTTGCGACCGGGGAGCTGTTTTTT. It is translated as CASSDSNGGLATGELFF.

As for this clone: The germline gene is not matched at one end of the junction; a read error may be the cause. The chain is built from TRBV4-1 and TRBJ1-2, with 7 positions matching TRBD1. CDR1 MGHRA and CDR2 YSYEKL come from the germline V gene. CDR3 length: 15 amino acids. In DNA, the CDR3 is TGCGCCAGCAGCCAAGATGACAGGGTTAACTCTGGCTACACCTTC. Translating it yields CASSQDDRVNSGYTF.

CDR3 bases: TGCGCCAGCAGCCAAGTTCGGCTAGCGGGGGCAGAGCAGTTCTTC. This sequence encodes CASSQVRLAGAEQFF. The chain links TRBV4-3 to TRBJ2-1; 10 nucleotides align to TRBD2. CDR3 length: 15 residues. The junction had 7 bases not matched to a gene; V was cut back by 1 base and J by 10 bases. Germline V gene lookup returns CDR1 LGHNA and CDR2 YSLEER.